Presented here are 16 T cell receptor beta chains from one specimen sequenced in a study of radiotherapy plus CTLA-4 blockade in lung cancer. The table came from immunoSEQ multiplex PCR; TCRdb's copy has only in-frame clones and leaves some out. The profile shows approximately 80,000 clones, nearly 75% of them singletons. Material: peripheral blood, obtained from a patient treated with radiotherapy plus ipilimumab. Source of these receptors: a human donor with non-small cell lung cancer whose response to radiotherapy plus ipilimumab could not be evaluated.

The chain combines TRBV18 with TRBJ2-3; D call uncertain. Germline lookup yields CDR1 KGHSH and CDR2 LQKENI. Trimming removed 0 bases from V and 4 bases from J, with 5 bases in between. CDR3 length equals 13 residues. The CDR3 DNA reads as TGTGCCAGCTCACCACCTGTCGCAGATACGCAGTATTTT. Encoded protein: CASSPPVADTQYF.

The chain combines TRBV6-5 with TRBJ2-1, with D possibly being TRBD2 (6 bases). CDR1 MNHEY and CDR2 SVGAGI come from the germline V gene. This CDR3 is 15 amino acids long. V was shortened by 2 bases and J by 0 bases, with 8 bases between the two germline ends. This CDR3 is CASSYGGSSYNEQFF. As DNA, the CDR3 is TGTGCCAGCAGTTACGGAGGGAGCTCCTACAATGAGCAGTTCTTC.

This chain connects TRBV6-6 to TRBJ1-2; 9 positions match TRBD1. The CDR3 spans 16 residues. With V trimmed by 5 bases and J by 4 bases, 11 bases remained unmatched. Germline V CDR1 and CDR2: MNHNY, SVGAGI (reference sequence). CDR3 sequence reads: CASSQPTGTGTYGYTF. DNA for the CDR3: TGTGCCAGCAGTCAACCCACCGGGACAGGGACCTATGGCTACACCTTC.

The chain links TRBV19 to TRBJ2-2, with unresolved D. V was shortened by 8 bases and J by 2 bases, with 12 bases between the two germline ends. The CDR3 contains 14 residues. The germline CDR1 and CDR2 sequences are LNHDA and SQIVND (reference sequence). The CDR3 region has the DNA TGTGCCAGTGGGCTCACAGTTAACACCGGGGAGCTGTTTTTT. It codes for CASGLTVNTGELFF. Full variable domain (outside the CDR3, taken from reference TRBV19 and TRBJ2-2): DGGITQSPKYLFRKEGQNVTLSCEQNLNHDAMYWYRQDPGQGLRLIYYSQIVNDFQKGDIAEGYSVSREKKESFPLTVTSAQKNPTAFYLCASGLTVNTGELFFGEGSRLTVL.

The chain employs TRBV4-1 and TRBJ2-1, with 14 bases that match TRBD2. The CDR3 is 16 residues long. Trimming cost V 4 bases and J 9 bases; bases outside gene matches: 8. Germline V gene sequence: CDR1 MGHRA, CDR2 YSYEKL. CDR3 nucleotides: TGCGCCAGCAGCCTCCCGGGACTAGCGGGAGTTGGTGAGCAGTTCTTC. Protein sequence: CASSLPGLAGVGEQFF.

This clone was recorded once. The chain has TRBV5-1 and TRBJ2-5, with TRBD2 identical over 11 bases. CDR3 size: 16 residues. The J segment lost 5 bases and the V segment lost 4 bases, leaving 10 bases of the junction unmatched. Germline V CDR1 and CDR2: SGHRS, YFSETQ. The CDR3 bases are TGCGCCAGCAGCGACCTTAGCGGGGGGGCGGAGGAGACCCAGTACTTC. The encoded protein is CASSDLSGGAEETQYF.

Regarding this clone: This sample also contains other DNA sequences that code for the same CDR3. This chain joins TRBV5-1 and TRBJ1-5; 7 bases align to TRBD1. CDR3 length: 13 residues. CDR1 and CDR2 from the germline V gene are SGHRS and YFSETQ. V lost 1 base, J lost 5 bases, and 0 bases stayed unmatched. CDR3 in DNA: TGCGCCAGCAGCTTGACAGGGGATCAGCCCCAGCATTTT. Residues: CASSLTGDQPQHF.

This chain links TRBV11-2 with TRBJ2-5; 8 nucleotides line up with TRBD1. V lost 2 bases and J lost 11; bases outside the gene matches: 13. The CDR3 length is 15 residues. Germline CDR1 and CDR2: SGHAT and FQNNGV. The CDR3 sequence: CASSLTGQGRGEQYF. CDR3 in DNA: TGTGCCAGCAGCTTAACCGGACAGGGTCGAGGGGAGCAGTACTTC.

The V and J genes are TRBV9 and TRBJ2-7, with 14 nucleotides matching TRBD2. Per germline, CDR1 SGDLS and CDR2 YYNGEE. J gave up 7 bases and V 3 bases, and 3 bases lay outside the gene matches. This CDR3 region has 14 residues. This chain's CDR3 is CASSAGLAGEEQYF. In DNA, the CDR3 is TGTGCCAGCAGCGCGGGACTAGCGGGAGAAGAGCAGTACTTC.

The chain couples TRBV7-9 to TRBJ2-1; 12 bases are a match to TRBD2. The CDR3 consists of 18 residues. J was trimmed by 0 bases and V by 4 bases; bases with no gene match: 7. The germline V gene encodes CDR1 SEHNR and CDR2 FQNEAQ (reference sequence). DNA of the CDR3: TGTGCCAGCAGCTCTAGACTAGCGGGGGTGAGCTCCTACAATGAGCAGTTCTTC. It encodes CASSSRLAGVSSYNEQFF. Filled out from reference TRBV7-9 and TRBJ2-1, the complete variable domain reads DTGVSQNPRHKITKRGQNVTFRCDPISEHNRLYWYRQTLGQGPEFLTYFQNEAQLEKSRLLSDRFSAERPKGSFSTLEIQRTEQGDSAMYLCASSSRLAGVSSYNEQFFGPGTRLTVL.

The V call is TRBV5-1, the J call TRBJ2-2, with D maybe TRBD1 (6 bases). This CDR3 region has 14 residues. Trimming removed 5 bases at V and 1 base at J, with 9 bases between. Germline V lookup: CDR1 SGHRS, CDR2 YFSETQ. The CDR3 here is CASSSGQNTGELFF. The CDR3 region has the DNA TGCGCCAGCAGTTCGGGACAGAACACCGGGGAGCTGTTTTTT. The variable domain in full, with the rest retrieved from reference TRBV5-1 and TRBJ2-2, is KAGVTQTPRYLIKTRGQQVTLSCSPISGHRSVSWYQQTPGQGLQFLFEYFSETQRNKGNFPGRFSGRQFSNSRSEMNVSTLELGDSALYLCASSSGQNTGELFFGEGSRLTVL.

This chain uses TRBV2 with TRBJ2-7; possible D gene TRBD1, 5 bases. This CDR3 spans 16 amino acids. Germline values: CDR1 SNHLY, CDR2 FYNNEI. Trimming took off 0 bases at V and 3 bases at J, with 15 bases between the two ends. For the CDR3, the DNA is TGTGCCAGCAGTGAAGCGGGCCAGGGATCCTACTACGAGCAGTACTTC. The encoded protein is CASSEAGQGSYYEQYF.

The gene calls are TRBV21-1 and TRBJ1-1. TRBV21-1 is reported as a pseudogene. This CDR3 is built from 18 residues. The DNA for the CDR3 is TGTGCCAGCAGCAACAGACTAGCGGCGGACAGGCCGAACACTGAAGCTTTCTTT. It is translated as CASSNRLAADRPNTEAFF.

This chain connects TRBV18 to TRBJ2-7, with TRBD2 matching 9 bases. This CDR3 has 16 amino acids. The J segment lost 0 bases and the V segment lost 3 bases, leaving 6 bases of the junction unmatched. Per germline, CDR1 KGHSH and CDR2 LQKENI. The CDR3 region has the DNA TGTGCCAGCTCACCCGAAATTAGCGGGAGCTCCTACGAGCAGTACTTC. Its protein is CASSPEISGSSYEQYF.

The chain employs TRBV5-6 and TRBJ2-5; maybe TRBD1 (5 bases). Germline lookup yields CDR1 SGHDT and CDR2 YYEEEE. This CDR3 is built from 12 residues. The V gene lost 5 bases and the J gene lost 5 bases, with 10 bases spanning the gap. The CDR3 spells CASSWGTETQYF. CDR3 nucleotides: TGTGCCAGCAGTTGGGGCACCGAGACCCAGTACTTC.

The chain carries TRBV5-1 and TRBJ2-5; TRBD2 matches 10 bases. This CDR3 has 16 residues. CDR1 is SGHRS, CDR2 YFSETQ, per germline. V shed 1 base, J shed 2 bases, and the junction held 5 bases outside the gene matches. The CDR3 protein is CASSLKAGGSQETQYF. CDR3 in DNA: TGCGCCAGCAGCTTGAAAGCGGGGGGGTCGCAAGAGACCCAGTACTTC.